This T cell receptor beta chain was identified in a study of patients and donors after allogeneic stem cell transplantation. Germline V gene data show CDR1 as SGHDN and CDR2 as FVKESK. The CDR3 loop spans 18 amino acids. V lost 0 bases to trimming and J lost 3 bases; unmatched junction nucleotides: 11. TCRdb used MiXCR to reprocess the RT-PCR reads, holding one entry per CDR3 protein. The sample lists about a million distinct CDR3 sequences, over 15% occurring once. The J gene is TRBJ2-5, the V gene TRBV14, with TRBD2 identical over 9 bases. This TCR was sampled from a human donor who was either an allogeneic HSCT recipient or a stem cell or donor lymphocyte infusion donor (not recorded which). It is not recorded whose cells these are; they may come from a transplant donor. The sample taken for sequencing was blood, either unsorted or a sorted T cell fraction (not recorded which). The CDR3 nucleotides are TGTGCCAGCAGCCAAGATCTCGTGACTAGCGGAACCGAAGAGACCCAGTACTTC. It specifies CASSQDLVTSGTEETQYF.